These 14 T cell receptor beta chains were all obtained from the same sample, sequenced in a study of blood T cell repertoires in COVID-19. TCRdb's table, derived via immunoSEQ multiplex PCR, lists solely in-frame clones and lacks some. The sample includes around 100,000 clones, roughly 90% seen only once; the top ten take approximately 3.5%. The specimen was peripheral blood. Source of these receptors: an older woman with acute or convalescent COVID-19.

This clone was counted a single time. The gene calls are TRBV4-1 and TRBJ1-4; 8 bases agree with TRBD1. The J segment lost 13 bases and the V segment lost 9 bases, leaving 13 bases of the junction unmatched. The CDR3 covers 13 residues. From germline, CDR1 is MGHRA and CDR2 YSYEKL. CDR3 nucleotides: TGCGCCAGTAGTACAGGGGGTTTCGTGGGACTGTTTTTT. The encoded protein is CASSTGGFVGLFF.

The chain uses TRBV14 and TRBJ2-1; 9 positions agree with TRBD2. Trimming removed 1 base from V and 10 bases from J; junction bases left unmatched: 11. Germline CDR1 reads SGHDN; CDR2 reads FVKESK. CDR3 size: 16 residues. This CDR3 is CASSQVGGGRAGEQFF. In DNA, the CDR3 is TGTGCCAGCAGCCAAGTGGGTGGCGGGAGGGCCGGCGAGCAGTTCTTC.

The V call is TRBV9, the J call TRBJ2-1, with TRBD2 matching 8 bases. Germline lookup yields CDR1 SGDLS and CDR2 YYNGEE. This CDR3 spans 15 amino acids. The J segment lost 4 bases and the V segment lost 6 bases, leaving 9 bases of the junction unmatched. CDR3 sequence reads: CASTLGGAQYNEQFF. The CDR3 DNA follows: TGTGCCAGCACCCTCGGGGGGGCCCAATACAATGAGCAGTTCTTC.

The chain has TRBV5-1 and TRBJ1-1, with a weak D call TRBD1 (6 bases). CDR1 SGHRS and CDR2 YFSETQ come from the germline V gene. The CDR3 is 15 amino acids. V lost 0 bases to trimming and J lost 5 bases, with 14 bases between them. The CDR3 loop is CASSLGAPRGTEAFF. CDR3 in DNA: TGCGCCAGCAGCTTGGGGGCTCCCAGGGGAACTGAAGCTTTCTTT.

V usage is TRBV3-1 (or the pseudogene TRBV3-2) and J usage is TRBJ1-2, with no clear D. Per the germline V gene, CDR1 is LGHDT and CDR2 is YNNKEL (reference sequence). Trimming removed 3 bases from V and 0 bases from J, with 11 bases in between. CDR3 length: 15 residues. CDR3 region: CASSHSSEANYGYTF. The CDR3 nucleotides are TGTGCCAGCAGCCATAGTAGCGAAGCTAACTATGGCTACACCTTC.

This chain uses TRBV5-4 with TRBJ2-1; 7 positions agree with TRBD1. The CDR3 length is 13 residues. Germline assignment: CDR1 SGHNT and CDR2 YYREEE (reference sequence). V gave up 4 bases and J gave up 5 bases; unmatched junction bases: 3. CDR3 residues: CASSTTGDNEQFF. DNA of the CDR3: TGTGCCAGCAGCACCACAGGGGACAATGAGCAGTTCTTC. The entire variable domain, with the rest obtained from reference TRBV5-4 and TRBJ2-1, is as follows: ETGVTQSPTHLIKTRGQQVTLRCSSQSGHNTVSWYQQALGQGPQFIFQYYREEENGRGNFPPRFSGLQFPNYSSELNVNALELDDSALYLCASSTTGDNEQFFGPGTRLTVL.

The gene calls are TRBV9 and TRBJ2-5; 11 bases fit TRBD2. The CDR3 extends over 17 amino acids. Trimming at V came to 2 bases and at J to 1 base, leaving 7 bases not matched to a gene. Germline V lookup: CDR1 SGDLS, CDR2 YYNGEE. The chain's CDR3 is CASSVGTSGVTQETQYF. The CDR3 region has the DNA TGTGCCAGCAGCGTCGGGACTAGCGGAGTAACCCAAGAGACCCAGTACTTC.

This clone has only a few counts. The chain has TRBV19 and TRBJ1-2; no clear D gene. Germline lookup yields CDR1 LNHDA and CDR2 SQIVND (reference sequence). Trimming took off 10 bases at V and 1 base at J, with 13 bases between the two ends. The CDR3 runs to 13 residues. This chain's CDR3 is CATSTRDNYGYTF. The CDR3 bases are TGTGCCACCTCAACCCGGGATAACTATGGCTACACCTTC.

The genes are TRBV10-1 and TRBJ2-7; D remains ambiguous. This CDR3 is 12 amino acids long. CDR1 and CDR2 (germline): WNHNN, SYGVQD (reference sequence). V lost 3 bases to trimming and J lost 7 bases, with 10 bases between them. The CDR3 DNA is TGCGCCAGCAGTGATAACAGTGGGGAGCAGTACTTC. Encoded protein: CASSDNSGEQYF.

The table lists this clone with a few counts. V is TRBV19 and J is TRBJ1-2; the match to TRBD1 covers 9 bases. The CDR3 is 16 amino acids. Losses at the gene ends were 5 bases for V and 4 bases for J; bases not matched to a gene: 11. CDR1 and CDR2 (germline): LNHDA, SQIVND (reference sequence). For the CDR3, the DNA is TGTGCCAGTAGTCTTGGACAGGGGACATTCCTCTATGGCTACACCTTC. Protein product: CASSLGQGTFLYGYTF. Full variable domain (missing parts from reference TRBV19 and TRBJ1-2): DGGITQSPKYLFRKEGQNVTLSCEQNLNHDAMYWYRQDPGQGLRLIYYSQIVNDFQKGDIAEGYSVSREKKESFPLTVTSAQKNPTAFYLCASSLGQGTFLYGYTFGSGTRLTVV.

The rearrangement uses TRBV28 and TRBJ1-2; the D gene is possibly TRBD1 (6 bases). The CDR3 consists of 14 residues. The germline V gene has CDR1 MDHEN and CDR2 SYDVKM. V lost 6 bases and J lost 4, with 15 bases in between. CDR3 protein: CASSPTGLSYGYTF. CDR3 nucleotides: TGTGCCAGCAGCCCCACAGGGTTAAGCTATGGCTACACCTTC.

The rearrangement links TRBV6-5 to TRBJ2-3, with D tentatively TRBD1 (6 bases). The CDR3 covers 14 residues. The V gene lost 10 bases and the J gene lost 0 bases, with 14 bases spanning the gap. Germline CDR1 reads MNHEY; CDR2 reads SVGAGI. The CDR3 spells CATGDNPSTDTQYF. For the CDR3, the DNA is TGTGCCACCGGGGACAATCCTAGCACAGATACGCAGTATTTT.

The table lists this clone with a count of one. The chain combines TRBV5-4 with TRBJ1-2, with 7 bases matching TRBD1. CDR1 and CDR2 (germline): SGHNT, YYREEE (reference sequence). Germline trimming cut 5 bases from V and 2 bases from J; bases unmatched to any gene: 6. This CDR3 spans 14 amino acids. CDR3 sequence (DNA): TGTGCCAGCAGTCCGGGACAGATGAACTATGGCTACACCTTC. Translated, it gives CASSPGQMNYGYTF.

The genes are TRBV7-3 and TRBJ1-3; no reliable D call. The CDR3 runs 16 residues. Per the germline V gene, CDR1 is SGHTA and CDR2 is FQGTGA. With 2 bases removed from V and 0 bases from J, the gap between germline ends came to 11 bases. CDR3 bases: TGTGCCAGCAGCTTAGGAGTGGGTCTCTCTGGAAACACCATATATTTT. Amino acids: CASSLGVGLSGNTIYF.